The sequence of this TCR beta chain was determined in a study of blood T cell repertoires in COVID-19 (dated by TCRdb to the early 2020s). Regarding the complete study: Recovered participants in ImmuneRACE Cohort 3 were defined by two consecutive negative NP/OP PCR tests, clearance by a healthcare professional, or resolution of symptoms. The repertoires were released in a freely available public database meant as a resource for research on the immune response to SARS-CoV-2. The material from the prospective study consisted of cDNA or gDNA derived from T cells, B-cell-depleted T cells, or PBMCs. HLA class I and class II types, where available, came from metadata supplied by the sample provider rather than from assay-based typing. Samples came from the ongoing ImmuneRACE study (first 160 participants) plus 1,254 subjects from 6 global collaborators. The dataset comprised deeply sampled blood TCRbeta repertoires from subjects exposed to, actively infected with, or recovered from COVID-19. Samples covering the acute and convalescent phases of COVID-19 were provided by collaborators in the United States, Italy and Spain. Nearly every sample came with metadata listing a de-identified subject ID, COVID-19 status, age in years and sex.

Turning to this clone: Its target antigen remains unknown. Base qualities are missing; no much larger clone stands one base away.

CDR1 and CDR2, looked up from the germline V gene, are SGHVS and FQNEAQ. Trimming removed 5 bases from V and 2 bases from J, leaving 12 bases between the germline ends. The CDR3, cysteine through phenylalanine, is 15 amino acids long. The only DNA kept is the CDR3, 45 bases in frame from the first base. In the prospective study, participants were about 18 to 100 years old, resided in about 25 geographic areas of the United States, and were enrolled through a virtual design. To assign participants to cohorts, the prospective study relied on clinical history that participants themselves reported in a screening survey and a study questionnaire. In the prospective study, mobile phlebotomists collected whole blood, serum and a nasopharyngeal or oropharyngeal swab from each participant. Participants in the prospective study had the option to provide additional blood draws and questionnaires over an approximately 2-month period. Prospective study blood samples were shipped either frozen or at room temperature before DNA extraction.

TCRbeta CDR3 regions were amplified from genomic DNA by means of the immunoSEQ Assay, a bias-controlled multiplex PCR. In the authors' own workflow: Nucleated cell counts per sample were estimated from amplification of reference gene primers within the assay. Sequence reads were collapsed and filtered to measure the absolute abundance of every unique TCRbeta CDR3 rearrangement. For each sample, productive Simpson clonality was calculated as the square root of Simpson's diversity index over productive rearrangements. Held by TCRdb, this immuneACCESS table contains in-frame sequences only and omits some clones. Under half of the omission traces to an unresolved V gene where checked; the cause of the rest is unknown. That table furnishes V, J and clone size, whereas the DNA furnished D and trimming. Across this sample there are about 400,000 clones, with 80% to 90% seen only once. Roughly 2% of the sample goes to the ten largest clones.

Study-wide conclusions, independent of this receptor: The amount of clinical and demographic metadata varied by source and participant and was provided uncurated.

Here the chain combines TRBV7-8 and TRBJ2-2; the D gene is perhaps TRBD2, from 5 matching bases. Sequenced sample: PBMCs or T cells enriched from blood (not recorded which). The sequence came from a man aged 40-55 years in a cohort exposed to, infected with or recovered from COVID-19 (not recorded which). The CDR3 here reads CASSNKRLNTGELFF. The DNA is TGTGCCAGCAGCAACAAGCGGCTAAACACCGGGGAGCTGTTTTTT.